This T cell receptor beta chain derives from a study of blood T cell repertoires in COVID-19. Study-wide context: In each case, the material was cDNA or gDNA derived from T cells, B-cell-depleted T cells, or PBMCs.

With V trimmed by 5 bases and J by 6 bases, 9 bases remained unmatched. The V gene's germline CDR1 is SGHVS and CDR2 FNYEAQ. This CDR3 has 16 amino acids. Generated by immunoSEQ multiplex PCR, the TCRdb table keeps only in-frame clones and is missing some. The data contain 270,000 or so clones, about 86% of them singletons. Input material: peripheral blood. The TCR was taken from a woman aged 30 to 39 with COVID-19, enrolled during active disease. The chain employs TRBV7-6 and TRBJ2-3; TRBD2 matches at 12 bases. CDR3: CASSLWTSGVYDTQYF. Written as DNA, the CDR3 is TGTGCCAGCAGCCTTTGGACTAGCGGGGTATATGATACGCAGTATTTT.